The entry that follows covers one T cell receptor beta chain sequence. The source of the sample is a study of T cell changes during pregnancy in multiple sclerosis. Here immunoSEQ multiplex PCR was the method, and the copy in TCRdb shows in-frame clones only, minus some. In the table there are 30,000 to 35,000 clones, 70% to 90% of which are singletons. CDR3 size: 13 residues. V was shortened by 2 bases and J by 8 bases, with 12 bases between the two germline ends. Germline V gene sequence: CDR1 GTSNPN, CDR2 SVGIG (reference sequence). The chain uses TRBV30 and TRBJ2-2; no reliable D call. The sequenced sample was CD8+ T cells from peripheral blood mononuclear cells, obtained before pregnancy. This TCR came from a female donor with multiple sclerosis, enrolled in a pregnancy study. CDR3 protein: CAWSFSSLGELFF. For the CDR3, the DNA is TGTGCCTGGAGTTTTAGCTCCTTGGGGGAGCTGTTTTTT.